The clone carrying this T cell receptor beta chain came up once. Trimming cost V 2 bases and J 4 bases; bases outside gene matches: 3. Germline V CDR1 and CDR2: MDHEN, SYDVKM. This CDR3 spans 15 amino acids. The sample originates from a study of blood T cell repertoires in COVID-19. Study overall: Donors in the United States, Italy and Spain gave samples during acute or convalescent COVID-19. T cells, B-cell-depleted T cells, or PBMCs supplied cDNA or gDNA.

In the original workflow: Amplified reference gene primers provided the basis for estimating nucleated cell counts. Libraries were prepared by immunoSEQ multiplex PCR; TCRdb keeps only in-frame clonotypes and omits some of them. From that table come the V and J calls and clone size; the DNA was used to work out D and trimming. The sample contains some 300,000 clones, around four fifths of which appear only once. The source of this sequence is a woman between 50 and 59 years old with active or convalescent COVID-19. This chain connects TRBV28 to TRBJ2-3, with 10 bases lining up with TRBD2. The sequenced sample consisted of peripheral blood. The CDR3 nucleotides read TGTGCCAGCAGTTTAAGCGGGAGGGGGGCAGATACGCAGTATTTT. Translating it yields CASSLSGRGADTQYF.